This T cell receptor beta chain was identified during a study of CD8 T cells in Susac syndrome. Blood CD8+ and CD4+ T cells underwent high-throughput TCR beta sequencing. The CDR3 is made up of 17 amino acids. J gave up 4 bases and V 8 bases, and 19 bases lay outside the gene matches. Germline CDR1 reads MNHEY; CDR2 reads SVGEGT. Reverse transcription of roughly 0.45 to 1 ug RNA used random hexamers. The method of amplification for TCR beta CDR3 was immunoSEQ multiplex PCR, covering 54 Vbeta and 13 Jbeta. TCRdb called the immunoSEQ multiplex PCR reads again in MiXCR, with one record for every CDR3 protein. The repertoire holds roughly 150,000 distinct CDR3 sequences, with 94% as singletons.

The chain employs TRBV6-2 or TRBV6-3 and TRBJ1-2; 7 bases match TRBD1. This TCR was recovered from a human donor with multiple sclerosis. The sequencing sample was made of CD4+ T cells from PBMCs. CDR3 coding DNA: TGTGCCAGCCGACGGGCGGAGGGGGCGCTGGGAAGCTATGGCTACACCTTC. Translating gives CASRRAEGALGSYGYTF.